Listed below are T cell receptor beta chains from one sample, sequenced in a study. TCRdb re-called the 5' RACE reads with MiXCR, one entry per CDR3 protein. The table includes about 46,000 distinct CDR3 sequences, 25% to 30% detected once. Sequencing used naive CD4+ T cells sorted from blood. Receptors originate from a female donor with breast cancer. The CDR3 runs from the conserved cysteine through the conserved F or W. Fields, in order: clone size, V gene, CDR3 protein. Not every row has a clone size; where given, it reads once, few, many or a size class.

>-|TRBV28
CASSPRDGYTF
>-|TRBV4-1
CASSRTGQPQNEQYF
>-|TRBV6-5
CASSLYRGVGGELFF
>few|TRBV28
CASSLLGNTEAFF
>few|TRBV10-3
CAIKAQPDSPLHF
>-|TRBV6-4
CASSLQYEDEQFF
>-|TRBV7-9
CASSLEDRQGGMNTEAFF
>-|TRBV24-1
CATSDRGYSYNEQFF
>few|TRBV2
CASSTRGSGNTIYF
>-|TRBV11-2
CASSLLQGRKLFF
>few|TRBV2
CASVAAANTEAFF
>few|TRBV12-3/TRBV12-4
CASSSLIDLSDEQFF
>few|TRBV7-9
CASSRTGLAATGELFF
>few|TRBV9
CASSVAVARDTQYF
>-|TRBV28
CASSLDPQEKQYF
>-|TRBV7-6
CASSYDRGWNEQFF
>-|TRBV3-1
CASSKNRGLEQYF
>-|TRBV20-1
CSAHAGLAGGNEQYF
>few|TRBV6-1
CASRAAGKSYGYTF
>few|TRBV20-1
CSAQDRRTDTQYF
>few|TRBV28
CANPEVSEQYF
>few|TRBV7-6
CASSQGQDNIQYF
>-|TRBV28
CASSLPGSEQFF
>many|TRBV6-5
CASGNRDISSYEQYF
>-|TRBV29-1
CSVEGPRQGHTDTQYF
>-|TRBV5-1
CASSPGQAQNIQYF
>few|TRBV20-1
CSALSDYGYTF